These 3 T cell receptor beta chains came from one sample sequenced in a study of T cell repertoires in cytomegalovirus infection (dated by TCRdb to the late 2010s). The data were produced on an Illumina HiSeq 1500. In TCRdb, the public reads were trimmed at Q25 with fastp and aligned with MiXCR, with productive beta chains retained. Entries are consolidated by CDR3 protein sequence, retaining the most common genes and DNA. This sample has some 300,000 distinct CDR3 sequences in its table, and roughly 16% of those were observed once. The leading ten clones occupy more than 10% of the sample. What was sequenced was PBMCs. The receptors come from a human donor in good health (CMV status not recorded). Some clones in this sample may be carry-over from other donors' samples.

This clonotype was detected ten times or more. V usage is TRBV7-2 and J usage is TRBJ2-7; 11 bases map to TRBD2. Losses at the gene ends were 5 bases for V and 7 bases for J; bases not matched to a gene: 7. Germline V gene data show CDR1 as SGHTA and CDR2 as FQGNSA. This CDR3 region has 14 residues. The CDR3 nucleotides are TGTGCCAGCAGCCCCGTAGCGGGGGGGTGGGAGCAGTACTTC. Translated: CASSPVAGGWEQYF.

CDR3 residues: CSAGTENYGYTF. In DNA form, the CDR3 reads TGCAGTGCTGGGACAGAGAACTATGGCTACACCTTC. The genes are TRBV20-1 and TRBJ1-2, with 7 bases aligning to TRBD1. In germline, CDR1 is DFQATT, CDR2 SNEGSKA (reference sequence). With V trimmed by 5 bases and J by 2 bases, 2 bases remained unmatched. The CDR3 is made up of 12 amino acids.

Many counts were recorded for this clonotype. The CDR3 protein is CASGLYGGGGGALDTQYF. In DNA, the CDR3 is TGTGCTAGTGGTTTGTATGGGGGTGGCGGGGGGGCCCTCGATACGCAGTATTTT. The rearrangement joins TRBV12-5 to TRBJ2-3, with TRBD2 identical over 9 bases. With V trimmed by 2 bases and J by 6 bases, 15 bases remained unmatched. This CDR3 contains 18 residues. From germline, CDR1 is LGHNT and CDR2 FRNRAP.